A single sample gave rise to the 28 T cell receptor beta chains below, sequenced in a study of blood T cell repertoires in COVID-19. This table comes from immunoSEQ multiplex PCR, and its TCRdb copy is limited to in-frame clones, with some not included. Among some 300,000 clones, around nine tenths were seen once, and the ten largest hold 3% to 5%. Sequencing was performed on PBMCs or T cells enriched from blood (not recorded which). The receptor set was obtained from a woman aged 25 to 45 who had been exposed to COVID-19.

The chain joins TRBV6-4 to TRBJ1-2; the match to TRBD1 covers 7 bases. CDR3 length equals 11 residues. CDR1 MRHNA and CDR2 SNTAGT come from the germline V gene. The J segment lost 6 bases and the V segment lost 6 bases, leaving 1 base of the junction unmatched. The CDR3 DNA sequence: TGTGCCAGCAGGCAGGGGGATGGCTACACCTTC. This gives the protein CASRQGDGYTF.

This chain links TRBV18 with TRBJ1-1; 7 nucleotides match TRBD1. Germline V gene sequence: CDR1 KGHSH, CDR2 LQKENI. This CDR3 has 15 amino acids. V was clipped by 2 bases and J by 6 bases; unmatched bases: 9. CDR3 in amino acids: CASSPIATGEAEAFF. CDR3 in DNA: TGTGCCAGCTCACCAATCGCTACAGGGGAAGCTGAAGCTTTCTTT.

The V gene is TRBV5-1, the J gene TRBJ2-7, with no clear D. Germline V gene sequence: CDR1 SGHRS, CDR2 YFSETQ. Trimming cost V 3 bases and J 0 bases, with 13 bases left between them. This CDR3 region has 15 residues. The CDR3 DNA follows: TGCGCCAGCAGCTCCCTTGAGGCCTACTCCTACGAGCAGTACTTC. Protein: CASSSLEAYSYEQYF. The full variable domain, rest sourced from reference TRBV5-1 and TRBJ2-7, is KAGVTQTPRYLIKTRGQQVTLSCSPISGHRSVSWYQQTPGQGLQFLFEYFSETQRNKGNFPGRFSGRQFSNSRSEMNVSTLELGDSALYLCASSSLEAYSYEQYFGPGTRLTVT.

The genes are TRBV2 and TRBJ1-2; 7 nucleotides match TRBD1. The junction had 8 bases not matched to a gene; V was cut back by 3 bases and J by 4 bases. The CDR3 extends over 15 amino acids. CDR1 is SNHLY, CDR2 FYNNEI, per germline. This chain's CDR3 is CASSERQGLSYGYTF. In nucleotides, the CDR3 is TGTGCCAGCAGTGAGAGACAGGGACTGAGCTATGGCTACACCTTC.

V usage is TRBV3-1 (or the pseudogene TRBV3-2) and J usage is TRBJ1-6; 8 bases map to TRBD1. The V segment lost 2 bases and the J segment 7 bases; nucleotides outside the gene matches: 10. CDR1 LGHDT and CDR2 YNNKEL come from the germline V gene (reference sequence). This CDR3 is built from 17 residues. The CDR3 protein is CASSQPPGQGVNSPLHF. CDR3 sequence (DNA): TGTGCCAGCAGCCAACCCCCTGGACAGGGTGTGAATTCACCCCTCCACTTT.

V gene TRBV27 combines with J gene TRBJ1-1, with TRBD1 matching 7 bases. Trimming at V came to 5 bases and at J to 5 bases, leaving 11 bases not matched to a gene. Germline loops: CDR1 MNHEY, CDR2 SMNVEV (reference sequence). The CDR3 has 15 residues. CDR3 DNA: TGTGCCAGCAGTGCCCGGCCGGACAGGCGGACTGAAGCTTTCTTT. Translated: CASSARPDRRTEAFF.

V and J are TRBV10-3 and TRBJ2-7; possibly TRBD2 for D (6 bases). Trimming pared 10 bases from V and 4 bases from J, leaving 11 bases between. This CDR3 comprises 11 residues. CDR1 is ENHRY and CDR2 is SYGVKD in the germline V gene. The CDR3 sequence is CATGTQYEQYF. The CDR3 bases are TGTGCCACTGGGACTCAGTACGAGCAGTACTTC.

The table lists this clone with a count of one. The chain uses TRBV12-3 or TRBV12-4 and TRBJ1-2, with 7 positions matching TRBD1. The CDR3 length is 12 residues. The ends lost 5 bases at V and 6 bases at J; junction bases unmatched: 3. The CDR3 is CASSPDRDGYTF. CDR3 nucleotide sequence: TGTGCCAGCAGTCCAGACAGGGATGGCTACACCTTC.

The V gene is TRBV5-1, the J gene TRBJ1-2; 7 bases map to TRBD1. With 4 bases clipped from V and 0 bases from J, the junction kept 9 bases outside the gene matches. CDR3 size: 16 residues. Germline V gene sequence: CDR1 SGHRS, CDR2 YFSETQ. The CDR3 DNA reads TGCGCCAGCAGCACGGGCAGGACAGGATCTAACTATGGCTACACCTTC. Residues: CASSTGRTGSNYGYTF.

The rearrangement uses TRBV29-1 and TRBJ2-5, with D perhaps TRBD1 (6 bases). This CDR3 spans 12 amino acids. The V end lost 5 bases, the J end lost 0 bases, and 7 bases lay between the germline ends. Per germline, CDR1 SQVTM and CDR2 ANQGSEA. CDR3 bases: TGCAGCGTTCAGGGGTACCAAGAGACCCAGTACTTC. Protein product: CSVQGYQETQYF.

The gene calls are TRBV5-4 and TRBJ1-6, with 10 bases aligning to TRBD1. The CDR3 is 15 residues long. In germline, CDR1 is SGHNT, CDR2 YYREEE (reference sequence). V was pared by 4 bases and J by 8 bases, with 6 bases of the junction left unmatched. In DNA, the CDR3 is TGTGCCAGCAGCGAGGGGACAGGGGCTTATTCACCCCTCCACTTT. As protein: CASSEGTGAYSPLHF.

The genes are TRBV2 and TRBJ1-5; no reliable D call. Germline CDR1 SNHLY, CDR2 FYNNEI. The V end was cut by 6 bases, the J end by 2 bases, with 11 bases between. The CDR3 spans 14 residues. CDR3: CASSVTRGNQPQHF. CDR3 nucleotides: TGTGCCAGCAGCGTGACCCGGGGCAATCAGCCCCAGCATTTT.

Comments on this clone: One end of the junction fails to match germline, which may point to a read error. The chain uses TRBV13 and TRBJ2-7, with 9 bases fitting TRBD2. Germline CDR1 PRHDT, CDR2 FYEKMQ (reference sequence). The CDR3 sequence is 13 residues long. The CDR3, as DNA: TGTGCCAGCAGCGTAGGACTAGCGCGCGAGCAGTACTTC. It specifies CASSVGLAREQYF. Based on the CDR3 plus reference TRBV13 and TRBJ2-7, the full variable domain is AAGVIQSPRHLIKEKRETATLKCYPIPRHDTVYWYQQGPGQDPQFLISFYEKMQSDKGSIPDRFSAQQFSDYHSELNMSSLELGDSALYFCASSVGLAREQYFGPGTRLTVT.

This chain connects TRBV7-2 to TRBJ1-1, with D unresolved. V was shortened by 3 bases and J by 5 bases, with 16 bases between the two germline ends. CDR1 and CDR2 (germline): SGHTA, FQGNSA. The CDR3 runs to 15 residues. The CDR3 loop is CASSFRLQAGTEAFF. The CDR3 nucleotides are TGTGCCAGCAGCTTTCGACTGCAGGCGGGTACTGAAGCTTTCTTT.

The J gene is TRBJ1-2, the V gene TRBV18, with D tentatively TRBD1 (5 bases). Trimming stripped 3 bases from V and 5 bases from J, with 10 bases between. CDR1 is KGHSH and CDR2 is LQKENI in the germline V gene. The length of the CDR3 is 13 residues. The CDR3 DNA reads TGTGCCAGCTCACCGACAGACACTTATGGCTACACCTTC. It encodes CASSPTDTYGYTF.

The chain carries TRBV5-6 and TRBJ2-1; a possible D gene is TRBD2 (6 bases). Germline-derived CDR1 and CDR2 are SGHDT and YYEEEE. Trimming shortened V by 4 bases and J by 9 bases, and 11 bases separated the two germline ends. This CDR3 is built from 12 residues. CDR3 coding DNA: TGTGCCAGCAGCATTAGGAGGGGTGAGCAGTTCTTC. Translating it yields CASSIRRGEQFF.

V is TRBV12-5 and J is TRBJ2-7; D gene ambiguous. V was trimmed by 0 bases and J by 0 bases, leaving 15 bases between them. The CDR3 consists of 17 residues. CDR1 is LGHNT, CDR2 FRNRAP, per germline. The CDR3 here is CASGLVLRPSYSYEQYF. As DNA, the CDR3 is TGTGCTAGTGGTTTGGTACTAAGACCGTCGTACTCCTACGAGCAGTACTTC.

The CDR3 reads CASSLGQGLGNTIYF. The CDR3, as DNA: TGTGCCAGCTCACTGGGACAGGGACTTGGAAACACCATATATTTT. J is TRBJ1-3 and V is TRBV18; 9 nucleotides line up with TRBD1. Trimming cost V 4 bases and J 3 bases; bases outside gene matches: 4. Per the germline V gene, CDR1 is KGHSH and CDR2 is LQKENI. The CDR3 length is 15 residues.

The V and J genes are TRBV6-5 and TRBJ2-1; perhaps TRBD1 as D (6 bases). Germline V gives CDR1 MNHEY, CDR2 SVGAGI. V was pared by 8 bases and J by 9 bases, with 14 bases between. The CDR3 is 12 residues long. The CDR3 reads CASLGGLGEQFF. CDR3 coding DNA: TGTGCCAGCCTAGGGGGTCTCGGTGAGCAGTTCTTC.

For this clone: Within the sample, other DNA sequences also encode this same CDR3. This chain links TRBV30 with TRBJ2-2; D is unclear. The ends were cut back, 4 bases at V and 4 bases at J, with 4 bases in the middle. Germline-derived CDR1 and CDR2 are GTSNPN and SVGIG (reference sequence). The CDR3 is 11 amino acids. The CDR3 loop reads CAWTRTGELFF. The CDR3 nucleotides read TGTGCCTGGACCCGCACCGGGGAGCTGTTTTTT.

This chain uses TRBV25-1 with TRBJ1-3; 8 nucleotides agree with TRBD1. The CDR3 totals 14 residues. After removal of 6 bases from V and 1 base from J, the junction contained 2 bases not matched to a gene. Germline V lookup: CDR1 MGHDK, CDR2 SYGVNS. The CDR3 DNA is TGTGCCAGCAGCCAGGGGGCTTCTGGAAACACCATATATTTT. Its protein is CASSQGASGNTIYF.

V is TRBV6-4 and J is TRBJ1-2; D may be TRBD1 (6 bases). With 1 base removed from V and 9 bases from J, the gap between germline ends came to 18 bases. The germline V gene encodes CDR1 MRHNA and CDR2 SNTAGT. The CDR3 has 15 residues. The CDR3 DNA is TGTGCCAGCAGTGACTTAGGACAGAGGCCCATTAGCTACACCTTC. Translated, it gives CASSDLGQRPISYTF.

V gene TRBV19 combines with J gene TRBJ1-2, with 11 bases aligning to TRBD1. The CDR3 consists of 15 residues. V lost 5 bases and J lost 7; bases outside the gene matches: 9. Germline V CDR1 and CDR2: LNHDA, SQIVND (reference sequence). The CDR3: CASSRRTGGARGYTF. CDR3 in DNA: TGTGCCAGTAGTCGCCGGACAGGGGGCGCGCGTGGCTACACCTTC.

The chain combines TRBV6-5 with TRBJ1-2, with TRBD1 as a possible D gene (6 bases). CDR1 is MNHEY, CDR2 SVGAGI, per germline. The CDR3 spans 14 residues. With 11 bases removed from V and 3 bases from J, the gap between germline ends came to 19 bases. CDR3 DNA: TGTGCCGTCCGAACTGAGGGACAACACTATGGCTACACCTTC. Its protein product is CAVRTEGQHYGYTF.

The chain couples TRBV5-4 to TRBJ1-1; unclear D gene. The CDR3 spans 13 residues. The V end was cut by 7 bases, the J end by 4 bases, with 14 bases between. Germline lookup yields CDR1 SGHNT and CDR2 YYREEE (reference sequence). The CDR3 reads CASFGARPTEAFF. CDR3 coding DNA: TGTGCCAGCTTCGGTGCGAGGCCCACTGAAGCTTTCTTT. The full variable domain, rest sourced from reference TRBV5-4 and TRBJ1-1, is ETGVTQSPTHLIKTRGQQVTLRCSSQSGHNTVSWYQQALGQGPQFIFQYYREEENGRGNFPPRFSGLQFPNYSSELNVNALELDDSALYLCASFGARPTEAFFGQGTRLTVV.

This chain uses TRBV19 with TRBJ1-1, with TRBD1 identical over 9 bases. J was trimmed by 4 bases and V by 5 bases; bases with no gene match: 8. Germline V gene lookup returns CDR1 LNHDA and CDR2 SQIVND (reference sequence). The CDR3 consists of 15 residues. Here the CDR3 reads CASSQGQGRITEAFF. CDR3 DNA: TGTGCCAGTAGTCAAGGACAGGGGAGAATCACTGAAGCTTTCTTT.

This chain links TRBV5-1 with TRBJ2-5; D is ambiguous. CDR3 length: 12 amino acids. Germline CDR1 is SGHRS and CDR2 is YFSETQ. The V and J ends lost 0 bases and 5 bases respectively, with 5 bases between them. The CDR3 DNA is TGCGCCAGCAGCTTGGTCCAGGAGACCCAGTACTTC. Translated: CASSLVQETQYF.

The chain combines TRBV9 with TRBJ1-5; D uncertain. Trimming left V 3 bases short and J 4 bases short, with 11 bases between. Germline CDR1 and CDR2: SGDLS and YYNGEE. This CDR3 has 14 residues. Here the CDR3 reads CASSANTGNQPQHF. The CDR3 bases are TGTGCCAGCAGCGCCAACACGGGGAATCAGCCCCAGCATTTT. Filled out from reference TRBV9 and TRBJ1-5, the complete variable domain reads DSGVTQTPKHLITATGQRVTLRCSPRSGDLSVYWYQQSLDQGLQFLIQYYNGEERAKGNILERFSAQQFPDLHSELNLSSLELGDSALYFCASSANTGNQPQHFGDGTRLSIL.